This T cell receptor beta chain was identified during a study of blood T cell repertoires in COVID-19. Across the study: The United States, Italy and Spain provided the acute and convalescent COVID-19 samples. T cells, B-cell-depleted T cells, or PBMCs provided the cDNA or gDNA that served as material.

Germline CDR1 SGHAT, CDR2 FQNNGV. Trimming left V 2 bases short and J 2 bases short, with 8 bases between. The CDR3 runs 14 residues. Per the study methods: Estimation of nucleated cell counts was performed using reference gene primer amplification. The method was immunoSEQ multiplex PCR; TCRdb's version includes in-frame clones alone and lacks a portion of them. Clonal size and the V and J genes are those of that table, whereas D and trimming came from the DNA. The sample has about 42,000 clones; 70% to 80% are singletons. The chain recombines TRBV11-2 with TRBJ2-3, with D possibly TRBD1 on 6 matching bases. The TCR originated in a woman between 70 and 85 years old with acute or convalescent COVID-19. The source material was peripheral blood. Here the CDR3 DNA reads TGTGCCAGCAGCTTAAGGGACACCACAGATACGCAGTATTTT. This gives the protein CASSLRDTTDTQYF.